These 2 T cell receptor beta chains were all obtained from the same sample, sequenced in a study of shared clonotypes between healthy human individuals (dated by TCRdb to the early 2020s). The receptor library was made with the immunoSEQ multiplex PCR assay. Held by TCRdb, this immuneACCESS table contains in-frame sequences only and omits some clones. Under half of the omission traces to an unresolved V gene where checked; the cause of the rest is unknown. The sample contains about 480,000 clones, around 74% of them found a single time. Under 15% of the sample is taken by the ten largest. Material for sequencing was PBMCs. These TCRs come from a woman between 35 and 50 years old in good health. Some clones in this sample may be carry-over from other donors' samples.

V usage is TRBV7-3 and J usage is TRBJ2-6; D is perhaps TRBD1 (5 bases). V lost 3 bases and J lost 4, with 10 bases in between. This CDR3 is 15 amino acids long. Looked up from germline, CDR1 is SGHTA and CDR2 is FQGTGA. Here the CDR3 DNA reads TGTGCCAGCAGCTTTACAGGTTCCGGGGCCAACGTCCTGACTTTC. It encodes CASSFTGSGANVLTF. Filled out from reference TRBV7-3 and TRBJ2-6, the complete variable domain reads GAGVSQTPSNKVTEKGKYVELRCDPISGHTALYWYRQSLGQGPEFLIYFQGTGAADDSGLPNDRFFAVRPEGSVSTLKIQRTERGDSAVYLCASSFTGSGANVLTFGAGSRLTVL.

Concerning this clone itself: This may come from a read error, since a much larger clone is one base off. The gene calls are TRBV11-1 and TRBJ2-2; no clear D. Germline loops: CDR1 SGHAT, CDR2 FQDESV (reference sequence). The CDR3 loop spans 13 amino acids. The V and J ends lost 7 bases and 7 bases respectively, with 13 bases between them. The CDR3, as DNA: TGTGCCAGCACCTCGGTGTCCAGCGGGGAGCTGTTTTTT. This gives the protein CASTSVSSGELFF.